Below, one TCR beta chain is given with its context. TCRdb re-derived calls from the 5' RACE reads in MiXCR, one entry per CDR3 protein. The sample lists approximately 260,000 distinct CDR3 sequences; 16% were seen once. This sample is drawn from a study of T-cell memory formation after mild COVID-19. Study in general: Each donor largely had its own TCR clusters.

This TCR was sampled from a young man who had mild COVID-19 (a few samples of this study predate the infection). Cell type and time point are not known. Sequenced material: PBMCs or a T cell subset sorted from them (not recorded which).

The CDR3 DNA follows: TGTGCCAGCAGCTATCAGGGCTCCGGGGAGCTGTTTTTT. Translation: CASSYQGSGELFF. This sequence joins TRBV11-1 and TRBJ2-2; D might be TRBD1 (5 bases). Germline V gene data show CDR1 as SGHAT and CDR2 as FQDESV (reference sequence). Trimming took 4 bases from V and 6 from J, leaving 9 bases between them. The CDR3 runs to 13 residues.